The 13 T cell receptor beta chains presented below share a single source sample, sequenced in a study of high-grade serous ovarian cancer treatment subgroups. Tumor tissue was taken before any definitive surgery or chemotherapy was given. The table came from immunoSEQ multiplex PCR; TCRdb's copy has only in-frame clones and leaves some out. The sample holds just over 35,000 clones, around three quarters seen once. Sequenced: tumor tissue. These receptors were obtained from a human donor with high-grade serous ovarian cancer.

The genes are TRBV11-1 and TRBJ2-6; D assignment may be TRBD1 or TRBD2 (5 bases each). Germline CDR1 and CDR2: SGHAT and FQDESV (reference sequence). Deletions cut 5 bases from V and 4 bases from J, with 9 bases between. CDR3 length: 14 residues. CDR3 amino acids: CASSEGPGANVLTF. CDR3 DNA: TGTGCCAGCAGCGAGGGGCCCGGGGCCAACGTCCTGACTTTC.

The chain links TRBV5-6 to TRBJ2-5; TRBD2 agrees at 8 bases. With 4 bases clipped from V and 5 bases from J, the junction kept 16 bases outside the gene matches. The CDR3 consists of 17 residues. Germline-derived CDR1 and CDR2 are SGHDT and YYEEEE. The CDR3 nucleotides read TGTGCCAGCAGCCCTTTCGGTACTAGCGGTTCGCTGGAGACCCAGTACTTC. Protein product: CASSPFGTSGSLETQYF. The variable domain in full, with the rest retrieved from reference TRBV5-6 and TRBJ2-5, is DAGVTQSPTHLIKTRGQQVTLRCSPKSGHDTVSWYQQALGQGPQFIFQYYEEEERQRGNFPDRFSGHQFPNYSSELNVNALLLGDSALYLCASSPFGTSGSLETQYFGPGTRLLVL.

V gene TRBV6-5 combines with J gene TRBJ2-1; 7 bases map to TRBD2. The CDR3 loop spans 15 amino acids. Trimming cost V 7 bases and J 7 bases; bases outside gene matches: 13. CDR1 is MNHEY, CDR2 SVGAGI, per germline. The CDR3 spells CASKEGGRGGNEQFF. CDR3 DNA: TGTGCCAGCAAGGAGGGCGGGAGAGGTGGAAATGAGCAGTTCTTC.

This chain links TRBV29-1 with TRBJ1-2, with 8 bases identical to TRBD1. The J segment lost 8 bases and the V segment lost 7 bases, leaving 12 bases of the junction unmatched. The CDR3 has 13 residues. Germline-derived CDR1 and CDR2 are SQVTM and ANQGSEA. CDR3 residues: CSALTGVIRGYTF. The CDR3 DNA is TGCAGCGCCCTGACAGGGGTAATCCGGGGCTACACCTTC.

The chain recombines TRBV28 with TRBJ2-3; D is ambiguous. From germline, CDR1 is MDHEN and CDR2 SYDVKM. V was cut by 3 bases and J by 7 bases, with 14 bases left in between. This CDR3 has 14 amino acids. The CDR3 DNA reads as TGTGCCAGCAGTTTCGACTCCCTTATGTATACGCAGTATTTT. As protein: CASSFDSLMYTQYF.

The chain is built from TRBV11-3 and TRBJ2-7; no firm D call. Germline V gene data show CDR1 as SGHNT and CDR2 as YENEEA. V was shortened by 8 bases and J by 3 bases, with 11 bases between the two germline ends. The CDR3 contains 12 residues. CDR3 coding DNA: TGTGCCAGCGGCAGGACGATCTACGAGCAGTACTTC. It encodes CASGRTIYEQYF.

This clone was counted a few times. The rearrangement links TRBV30 to TRBJ2-7, with 10 positions matching TRBD2. Germline CDR1 is GTSNPN and CDR2 is SVGIG (reference sequence). The V gene end was trimmed by 4 bases and the J gene end by 4 bases; junction bases not matched to a gene: 1. The CDR3 covers 12 residues. The CDR3 sequence: CAWTSGSYEQYF. CDR3 in DNA: TGTGCCTGGACTAGCGGGAGTTACGAGCAGTACTTC. Together with reference TRBV30 and TRBJ2-7, the CDR3 gives the full variable domain: SQTIHQWPATLVQPVGSPLSLECTVEGTSNPNLYWYRQAAGRGLQLLFYSVGIGQISSEVPQNLSASRPQDRQFILSSKKLLLSDSGFYLCAWTSGSYEQYFGPGTRLTVT.

The chain is built from TRBV6-5 and TRBJ2-1, with TRBD2 as a possible D gene (5 bases). The V gene lost 6 bases and the J gene lost 1 base, with 13 bases spanning the gap. The V gene's germline CDR1 is MNHEY and CDR2 SVGAGI. The CDR3 spans 15 residues. CDR3 sequence: CASSSIAFSYNEQFF. CDR3 sequence (DNA): TGTGCCAGCAGCAGCATAGCGTTTTCCTACAATGAGCAGTTCTTC.

The chain is built from TRBV10-3 and TRBJ2-7, with D perhaps TRBD1 or TRBD2 (5 bases each). Germline V gene lookup returns CDR1 ENHRY and CDR2 SYGVKD. The CDR3 runs to 13 residues. V was clipped by 10 bases and J by 3 bases, with 16 bases between them. CDR3 nucleotides: TGTGCCAGCAGCCGGGACCGAGTCTACGAGCAGTACTTC. This sequence encodes CASSRDRVYEQYF.

The genes are TRBV9 and TRBJ1-3; 7 nucleotides line up with TRBD1. This CDR3 region has 16 residues. The trim removed 0 bases at V and 2 bases at J, leaving 5 bases unmatched. The germline gives CDR1 SGDLS, CDR2 YYNGEE. The CDR3 bases are TGTGCCAGCAGCGTAGCTACAGGGGAGGCTGGAAACACCATATATTTT. It encodes CASSVATGEAGNTIYF.

The gene calls are TRBV2 and TRBJ2-2, with TRBD1 matching over 7 bases. The CDR3 length is 14 residues. Unmatched junction bases numbered 4, after V lost 3 bases and J lost 6 bases. Germline V gives CDR1 SNHLY, CDR2 FYNNEI. The CDR3 reads CASSDPTGAGELFF. The CDR3 DNA is TGTGCCAGCAGTGACCCCACAGGGGCCGGGGAGCTGTTTTTT.

The chain employs TRBV7-2 and TRBJ1-2; D remains ambiguous. This CDR3 comprises 13 residues. The ends were cut back, 1 base at V and 4 bases at J, with 7 bases in the middle. The germline gives CDR1 SGHTA, CDR2 FQGNSA. The CDR3 region is CASSLVSIYGYTF. The DNA for the CDR3 is TGTGCCAGCAGCTTAGTTTCAATCTATGGCTACACCTTC.

The rearrangement joins TRBV10-3 to TRBJ2-1; D remains ambiguous. Germline CDR1 and CDR2: ENHRY and SYGVKD. The CDR3 spans 13 residues. V was shortened by 3 bases and J by 7 bases, with 10 bases between the two germline ends. The DNA of the CDR3 is TGTGCCATCAGTGACCAGCGTCTAAATGAGCAGTTCTTC. Translation gives CAISDQRLNEQFF.